This T cell receptor (beta chain) stems from a study of blood T cells in healthy people across ages. Study details: The capture of about one barcoded beta molecule per two T cells was achieved by template switching. Study-wide results and caveats: Getting older went along with TCR beta diversity per million T cells dropping roughly linearly.

Looked up from germline, CDR1 is SGHTA and CDR2 is FQGTGA. V was clipped by 1 base and J by 8 bases; unmatched bases: 8. There are 16 residues in the CDR3. Then a second PCR, running about 6 to 11 cycles, was carried out with a sample-barcoded 5' primer and a J-beta primer mix. TCRdb used MiXCR to reprocess the 5' RACE reads, holding one entry per CDR3 protein. This sample carries hundreds of thousands of distinct CDR3 sequences, around 48% of them seen once, and the ten largest clones take roughly 31%. The table lists this clonotype with a few counts. As yet, its antigen is unknown. Per sample, a minimum of 7 million PBMCs were isolated.

The TCR comes from a woman in her sixties in good health. Sequencing was performed on blood. The rearrangement uses TRBV7-3 and TRBJ2-1; TRBD2 matches 10 bases. The CDR3 loop reads CASSLMASGSGYEQFF. The CDR3 nucleotides are TGTGCCAGCAGCTTAATGGCTAGCGGGAGTGGGTATGAGCAGTTCTTC.